Described below is a single T cell receptor (beta chain) sequence and its context. The CDR3 is 23 residues long. Germline CDR1 reads LNHNV; CDR2 reads YYDKDF (reference sequence). The ends lost 1 base at V and 2 bases at J; junction bases unmatched: 21. This specimen belongs to a study of beta chain features in type 1 diabetes. Sequencing targeted expressed TCRB transcripts, as all isolated RNA had been reverse transcribed. The data were produced by immunoSEQ multiplex PCR, yet TCRdb's version contains in-frame clones alone and is incomplete. The sample lists about 900,000 clones; 17% were seen once. Input material: naive CD4+ T cells from blood. The chain uses TRBV15 and TRBJ2-1; TRBD2 matches 12 bases. The sequence derives from a woman younger than 30 in good health. CDR3 nucleotide sequence: TGTGCCACCAGCAGAGGGGCGGTGATCCCCGGACTAGCGGGGTCTACCCCCTACAATGAGCAGTTCTTC. This gives the protein CATSRGAVIPGLAGSTPYNEQFF.